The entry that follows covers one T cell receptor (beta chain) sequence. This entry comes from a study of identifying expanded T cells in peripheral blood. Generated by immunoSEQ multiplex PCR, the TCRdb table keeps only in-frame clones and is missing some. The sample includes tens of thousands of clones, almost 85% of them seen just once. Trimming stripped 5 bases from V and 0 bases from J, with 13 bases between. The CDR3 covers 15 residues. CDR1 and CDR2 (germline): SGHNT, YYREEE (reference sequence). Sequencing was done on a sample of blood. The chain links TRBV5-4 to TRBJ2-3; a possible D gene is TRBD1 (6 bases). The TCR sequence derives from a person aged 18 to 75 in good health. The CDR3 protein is CASSLGGASTDTQYF. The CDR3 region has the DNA TGTGCCAGCAGTCTAGGGGGAGCTAGCACAGATACGCAGTATTTT.